The 24 T cell receptor beta chains below all came from one sample that was sequenced in a study of T cells in Graves' hyperthyroidism and ophthalmopathy. Template material for amplifying TCR beta CDR3 regions consisted of RNA transcripts. When the TCR CDR3 underwent first-round RT-PCR, the HTBI primer set was used. TCRdb re-derived calls from the multiplex PCR reads in MiXCR, one entry per CDR3 protein. This sample carries hundreds of thousands of distinct CDR3 sequences, around 13% of them seen once, and the ten largest clones take more than 8.5%. The specimen was blood. The receptors here all came from a woman aged 18-29 years with Graves' hyperthyroidism.

The rearrangement uses TRBV7-9 and TRBJ2-5; TRBD1 agrees at 8 bases. The CDR3 consists of 19 residues. The germline gives CDR1 SEHNR, CDR2 FQNEAQ (reference sequence). The J segment lost 3 bases and the V segment lost 5 bases, leaving 20 bases of the junction unmatched. CDR3 coding DNA: TGTGCCAGCAGCCTAGAGGGGACCTTGACAGGGGCTATTAAAGAGACCCAGTACTTC. It codes for CASSLEGTLTGAIKETQYF.

This rearrangement joins TRBV20-1 to TRBJ1-6, with 11 positions matching TRBD1. Germline V gene data show CDR1 as DFQATT and CDR2 as SNEGSKA (reference sequence). This CDR3 region has 15 residues. Trimming removed 3 bases from V and 6 bases from J; junction bases left unmatched: 4. The CDR3 region has the DNA TGCAGTGCTAGGGTTGGGACAGGGGGTAATTCACCCCTCCACTTT. This encodes CSARVGTGGNSPLHF.

This clonotype was detected only a few times. The chain uses TRBV6-1 and TRBJ1-4; a weak D match, TRBD1 (5 bases). The CDR3 covers 16 residues. The V end lost 5 bases, the J end lost 7 bases, and 20 bases lay between the germline ends. CDR1 is MNHNS and CDR2 is SASEGT in the germline V gene. This chain's CDR3 is CASSQQGSFPPEKLFF. The CDR3 DNA reads as TGTGCCAGCAGTCAGCAGGGAAGTTTTCCCCCTGAAAAACTGTTTTTT.

The J gene is TRBJ1-5, the V gene TRBV9, with TRBD1 as a possible D gene (5 bases). Deletions cut 3 bases from V and 3 bases from J, with 10 bases between. The germline V gene encodes CDR1 SGDLS and CDR2 YYNGEE. This CDR3 comprises 14 residues. CDR3: CASSGGQVNQPQHF. As DNA, the CDR3 is TGTGCCAGCAGCGGTGGACAAGTCAATCAGCCCCAGCATTTT.

This clonotype occurred many times. V is TRBV7-8 and J is TRBJ2-7; perhaps TRBD1 as D (6 bases). This CDR3 comprises 16 residues. Germline V gives CDR1 SGHVS, CDR2 FQNEAQ. Trimming took off 2 bases at V and 4 bases at J, with 18 bases between the two ends. The CDR3 loop reads CASSLPTDRMHYEQYF. The DNA for the CDR3 is TGTGCCAGCAGCTTACCGACTGACAGGATGCATTACGAGCAGTACTTC.

This clonotype was recorded many times. This chain uses TRBV6-2 or TRBV6-3 with TRBJ2-3; TRBD2 might be the D (6 bases). Trimming took off 7 bases at V and 3 bases at J, with 20 bases between the two ends. Germline-derived CDR1 and CDR2 are MNHEY and SVGEGT. The CDR3 runs to 16 residues. CDR3 coding DNA: TGTGCCAGCACCAAGAACGGGATTGCGGGGACAGATACGCAGTATTTT. Its protein product is CASTKNGIAGTDTQYF.

This clonotype occurred many times. The chain recombines TRBV2 with TRBJ2-1; D may be TRBD1 or TRBD2 (5 bases each). The germline CDR1 and CDR2 sequences are SNHLY and FYNNEI. The CDR3 sequence is 15 residues long. The V and J ends lost 1 base and 0 bases respectively, with 7 bases between them. The chain's CDR3 is CASSEEGSSYNEQFF. CDR3 nucleotides: TGTGCCAGCAGTGAAGAGGGGAGCTCCTACAATGAGCAGTTCTTC.

The chain couples TRBV18 to TRBJ2-3; TRBD1 aligns across 9 bases. The CDR3 has 17 amino acids. The germline gives CDR1 KGHSH, CDR2 LQKENI. V lost 1 base, J lost 2 bases, and 7 bases stayed unmatched. This chain's CDR3 is CASSPQRDRGTTDTQYF. As DNA, the CDR3 is TGTGCCAGCTCACCACAGCGAGACAGGGGGACCACAGATACGCAGTATTTT.

The chain uses TRBV18 and TRBJ2-7, with 7 bases aligning to TRBD1. Trimming removed 0 bases from V and 2 bases from J; junction bases left unmatched: 4. CDR1 is KGHSH, CDR2 LQKENI, per germline. The CDR3 has 15 residues. The DNA for the CDR3 is TGTGCCAGCTCACCACCGGACAGGCGTACCTACGAGCAGTACTTC. Amino acid sequence: CASSPPDRRTYEQYF.

The chain is built from TRBV20-1 and TRBJ2-7; TRBD2 might be the D (5 bases). CDR1 is DFQATT and CDR2 is SNEGSKA in the germline V gene (reference sequence). The V gene lost 4 bases and the J gene lost 3 bases, with 22 bases spanning the gap. CDR3 size: 16 residues. CDR3 in DNA: TGCAGTGCTAAGATCGTAGGACTCCCGACCCTCTACGAGCAGTACTTC. Amino acid sequence: CSAKIVGLPTLYEQYF.

The sample holds many counts of this clonotype. The rearrangement uses TRBV20-1 and TRBJ1-6, with D possibly being TRBD1 (5 bases). CDR3 length: 14 amino acids. Germline CDR1 is DFQATT and CDR2 is SNEGSKA (reference sequence). V was trimmed by 6 bases and J by 8 bases, leaving 17 bases between them. The CDR3 loop is CSAGSGTDYSPLHF. Here the CDR3 DNA reads TGCAGTGCCGGATCCGGGACGGACTATTCACCCCTCCACTTT.

This clonotype was seen repeatedly, ten times or more. The chain employs TRBV2 and TRBJ1-2; 10 nucleotides line up with TRBD1. The CDR3 has 15 residues. The junction had 7 bases not matched to a gene; V was cut back by 7 bases and J by 2 bases. Per germline, CDR1 SNHLY and CDR2 FYNNEI. The CDR3 loop is CASTKTGGWNYGYTF. The CDR3 region has the DNA TGTGCCAGCACCAAGACAGGGGGCTGGAACTATGGCTACACCTTC.

Many counts were recorded for this clonotype. The V gene is TRBV30, the J gene TRBJ2-2; 7 bases match TRBD2. The CDR3 runs 14 residues. Germline V gives CDR1 GTSNPN, CDR2 SVGIG (reference sequence). With V trimmed by 3 bases and J by 9 bases, 10 bases remained unmatched. CDR3 protein: CAWRWSSGSRELFF. The DNA of the CDR3 is TGTGCCTGGAGATGGTCTAGCGGCAGCCGGGAGCTGTTTTTT.

This clonotype has only a few counts. V gene TRBV7-2 combines with J gene TRBJ2-2; no clear D. Germline-derived CDR1 and CDR2 are SGHTA and FQGNSA. V lost 5 bases, J lost 5 bases, and 15 bases lay in between. The CDR3 loop spans 15 amino acids. DNA for the CDR3: TGTGCCAGCAGCCCGCTAAGGGTTCGAACCGGGGAGCTGTTTTTT. Protein: CASSPLRVRTGELFF.

In regard to this clonotype: A much larger clone is a single base away; this may be a read error. The rearrangement joins TRBV7-3 to TRBJ2-7, with D possibly TRBD2 on 6 matching bases. CDR3 length: 14 residues. Germline V gene data show CDR1 as SGHTA and CDR2 as FQGTGA. V lost 3 bases and J lost 5, with 14 bases in between. The CDR3 is CASSLEEAGDEQYF. The CDR3 DNA reads TGTGCCAGCAGCTTGGAGGAAGCGGGCGACGAGCAGTACTTC.

This clonotype occurred many times. CDR3 DNA: TGCAGCGTTGGAGAGGACAGCTACGAGCAGTACTTC. Its translation is CSVGEDSYEQYF. The chain recombines TRBV29-1 with TRBJ2-7; perhaps TRBD1 as D (6 bases). The CDR3 runs to 12 residues. V dropped 4 bases and J dropped 3 bases, with 10 bases sitting between them. The germline V gene has CDR1 SQVTM and CDR2 ANQGSEA.

This clonotype was observed a handful of times. The V gene is TRBV29-1, the J gene TRBJ2-7; a possible D gene is TRBD1 (6 bases). The CDR3 sequence is 15 residues long. V dropped 4 bases and J dropped 5 bases, with 21 bases sitting between them. Germline values: CDR1 SQVTM, CDR2 ANQGSEA. Here the CDR3 reads CSVVAGVTTVDEQYF. CDR3 nucleotide sequence: TGCAGCGTTGTTGCAGGGGTGACGACCGTTGACGAGCAGTACTTC.

This clonotype was seen ten or more times. This chain links TRBV15 with TRBJ1-2; D not certain. Trimming shortened V by 0 bases and J by 8 bases, and 10 bases separated the two germline ends. This CDR3 contains 13 residues. Germline V gives CDR1 LNHNV, CDR2 YYDKDF (reference sequence). This CDR3 is CATSREGSRGYTF. The CDR3 bases are TGTGCCACCAGCAGAGAAGGGAGCCGAGGCTACACCTTC.

This clonotype was observed at least ten times. The rearrangement uses TRBV4-1 and TRBJ2-7; the match to TRBD2 covers 8 bases. Unmatched junction bases numbered 2, after V lost 0 bases and J lost 1 base. This CDR3 is 15 amino acids long. Germline V CDR1 and CDR2: MGHRA, YSYEKL. This chain's CDR3 is CASSQESGSSYEQYF. CDR3 bases: TGCGCCAGCAGCCAAGAGAGCGGGAGTTCCTACGAGCAGTACTTC.

This clonotype was picked up many times. The chain has TRBV11-2 and TRBJ2-7, with D unclear. This CDR3 region has 15 residues. V lost 0 bases and J lost 4, with 13 bases in between. The germline CDR1 and CDR2 sequences are SGHAT and FQNNGV. The CDR3 here is CASSLDRSPRYEQYF. The DNA of the CDR3 is TGTGCCAGCAGCTTAGACAGGTCTCCTCGGTACGAGCAGTACTTC.

This clonotype was detected many times. The genes are TRBV4-1 and TRBJ2-2; no definite D call. The germline CDR1 and CDR2 sequences are MGHRA and YSYEKL. The germline V and J ends were trimmed by 4 bases and 1 base, with 13 bases remaining between them. The CDR3 sequence is 16 residues long. In DNA form, the CDR3 reads TGCGCCAGCAGCCTATTAGAAGGCGGGAACACCGGGGAGCTGTTTTTT. This translates into CASSLLEGGNTGELFF.

This clonotype was counted a few times. The V gene is TRBV7-2, the J gene TRBJ2-4; a possible D gene is TRBD1 (6 bases). This CDR3 spans 15 amino acids. V lost 2 bases to trimming and J lost 4 bases, with 12 bases between them. CDR1 is SGHTA, CDR2 FQGNSA, per germline. CDR3 DNA: TGTGCCAGCAGCTTAAGGACAGAGGGGAAAAACATTCAGTACTTC. The encoded protein is CASSLRTEGKNIQYF.

V and J are TRBV12-3 or TRBV12-4 and TRBJ1-1; 7 nucleotides align to TRBD1. The trim removed 2 bases at V and 4 bases at J, leaving 13 bases unmatched. This CDR3 contains 17 residues. Written as DNA, the CDR3 is TGTGCCAGCAGTTTAAAATTGACAGGGAGAGGACTCACTGAAGCTTTCTTT. Translating gives CASSLKLTGRGLTEAFF.

This chain uses TRBV6-2 or TRBV6-3 with TRBJ2-7; a possible D gene is TRBD1 (5 bases). V lost 7 bases to trimming and J lost 0 bases, with 10 bases between them. Germline values: CDR1 MNHEY, CDR2 SVGEGT. The CDR3 length is 13 residues. The CDR3 spells CASTSGNSYEQYF. Here the CDR3 DNA reads TGTGCCAGCACTTCAGGGAACTCCTACGAGCAGTACTTC.